This T cell receptor (beta chain) was sequenced during a study of identical twins. A universal primer site came from template switching; cDNA carried unique molecular identifiers. TCRdb re-analysed the 5' RACE reads in MiXCR, keeping a single row per CDR3 protein. The data hold hundreds of thousands of distinct CDR3 sequences, with 5.5% to 7.5% observed a single time. Study outcomes and limitations: Fewer insertions were carried by abundant cord blood beta clonotypes, but none was seen in memory repertoires. Modeled out-of-frame TCR alpha sharing in monozygotic twins fell below observed levels. Partly confounded zero-insertion analyses could result from invariant MAIT and iNKT cells.

Remarks on this clonotype: Its antigen is unknown.

The V end was cut by 5 bases, the J end by 5 bases, with 14 bases between. CDR1 and CDR2 (germline): SEHNR, FQNEAQ (reference sequence). The CDR3 runs to 14 residues. The sequence was collected from a man between 18 and 35 years old in good health. The gene calls are TRBV7-9 and TRBJ2-3, with D perhaps being TRBD1 or TRBD2 (5 bases each). Sequenced input: naive T cells sorted from blood. The CDR3 protein is CASSRGTFGDTQYF. In nucleotides, the CDR3 is TGTGCCAGCAGCCGAGGGACCTTTGGAGATACGCAGTATTTT.